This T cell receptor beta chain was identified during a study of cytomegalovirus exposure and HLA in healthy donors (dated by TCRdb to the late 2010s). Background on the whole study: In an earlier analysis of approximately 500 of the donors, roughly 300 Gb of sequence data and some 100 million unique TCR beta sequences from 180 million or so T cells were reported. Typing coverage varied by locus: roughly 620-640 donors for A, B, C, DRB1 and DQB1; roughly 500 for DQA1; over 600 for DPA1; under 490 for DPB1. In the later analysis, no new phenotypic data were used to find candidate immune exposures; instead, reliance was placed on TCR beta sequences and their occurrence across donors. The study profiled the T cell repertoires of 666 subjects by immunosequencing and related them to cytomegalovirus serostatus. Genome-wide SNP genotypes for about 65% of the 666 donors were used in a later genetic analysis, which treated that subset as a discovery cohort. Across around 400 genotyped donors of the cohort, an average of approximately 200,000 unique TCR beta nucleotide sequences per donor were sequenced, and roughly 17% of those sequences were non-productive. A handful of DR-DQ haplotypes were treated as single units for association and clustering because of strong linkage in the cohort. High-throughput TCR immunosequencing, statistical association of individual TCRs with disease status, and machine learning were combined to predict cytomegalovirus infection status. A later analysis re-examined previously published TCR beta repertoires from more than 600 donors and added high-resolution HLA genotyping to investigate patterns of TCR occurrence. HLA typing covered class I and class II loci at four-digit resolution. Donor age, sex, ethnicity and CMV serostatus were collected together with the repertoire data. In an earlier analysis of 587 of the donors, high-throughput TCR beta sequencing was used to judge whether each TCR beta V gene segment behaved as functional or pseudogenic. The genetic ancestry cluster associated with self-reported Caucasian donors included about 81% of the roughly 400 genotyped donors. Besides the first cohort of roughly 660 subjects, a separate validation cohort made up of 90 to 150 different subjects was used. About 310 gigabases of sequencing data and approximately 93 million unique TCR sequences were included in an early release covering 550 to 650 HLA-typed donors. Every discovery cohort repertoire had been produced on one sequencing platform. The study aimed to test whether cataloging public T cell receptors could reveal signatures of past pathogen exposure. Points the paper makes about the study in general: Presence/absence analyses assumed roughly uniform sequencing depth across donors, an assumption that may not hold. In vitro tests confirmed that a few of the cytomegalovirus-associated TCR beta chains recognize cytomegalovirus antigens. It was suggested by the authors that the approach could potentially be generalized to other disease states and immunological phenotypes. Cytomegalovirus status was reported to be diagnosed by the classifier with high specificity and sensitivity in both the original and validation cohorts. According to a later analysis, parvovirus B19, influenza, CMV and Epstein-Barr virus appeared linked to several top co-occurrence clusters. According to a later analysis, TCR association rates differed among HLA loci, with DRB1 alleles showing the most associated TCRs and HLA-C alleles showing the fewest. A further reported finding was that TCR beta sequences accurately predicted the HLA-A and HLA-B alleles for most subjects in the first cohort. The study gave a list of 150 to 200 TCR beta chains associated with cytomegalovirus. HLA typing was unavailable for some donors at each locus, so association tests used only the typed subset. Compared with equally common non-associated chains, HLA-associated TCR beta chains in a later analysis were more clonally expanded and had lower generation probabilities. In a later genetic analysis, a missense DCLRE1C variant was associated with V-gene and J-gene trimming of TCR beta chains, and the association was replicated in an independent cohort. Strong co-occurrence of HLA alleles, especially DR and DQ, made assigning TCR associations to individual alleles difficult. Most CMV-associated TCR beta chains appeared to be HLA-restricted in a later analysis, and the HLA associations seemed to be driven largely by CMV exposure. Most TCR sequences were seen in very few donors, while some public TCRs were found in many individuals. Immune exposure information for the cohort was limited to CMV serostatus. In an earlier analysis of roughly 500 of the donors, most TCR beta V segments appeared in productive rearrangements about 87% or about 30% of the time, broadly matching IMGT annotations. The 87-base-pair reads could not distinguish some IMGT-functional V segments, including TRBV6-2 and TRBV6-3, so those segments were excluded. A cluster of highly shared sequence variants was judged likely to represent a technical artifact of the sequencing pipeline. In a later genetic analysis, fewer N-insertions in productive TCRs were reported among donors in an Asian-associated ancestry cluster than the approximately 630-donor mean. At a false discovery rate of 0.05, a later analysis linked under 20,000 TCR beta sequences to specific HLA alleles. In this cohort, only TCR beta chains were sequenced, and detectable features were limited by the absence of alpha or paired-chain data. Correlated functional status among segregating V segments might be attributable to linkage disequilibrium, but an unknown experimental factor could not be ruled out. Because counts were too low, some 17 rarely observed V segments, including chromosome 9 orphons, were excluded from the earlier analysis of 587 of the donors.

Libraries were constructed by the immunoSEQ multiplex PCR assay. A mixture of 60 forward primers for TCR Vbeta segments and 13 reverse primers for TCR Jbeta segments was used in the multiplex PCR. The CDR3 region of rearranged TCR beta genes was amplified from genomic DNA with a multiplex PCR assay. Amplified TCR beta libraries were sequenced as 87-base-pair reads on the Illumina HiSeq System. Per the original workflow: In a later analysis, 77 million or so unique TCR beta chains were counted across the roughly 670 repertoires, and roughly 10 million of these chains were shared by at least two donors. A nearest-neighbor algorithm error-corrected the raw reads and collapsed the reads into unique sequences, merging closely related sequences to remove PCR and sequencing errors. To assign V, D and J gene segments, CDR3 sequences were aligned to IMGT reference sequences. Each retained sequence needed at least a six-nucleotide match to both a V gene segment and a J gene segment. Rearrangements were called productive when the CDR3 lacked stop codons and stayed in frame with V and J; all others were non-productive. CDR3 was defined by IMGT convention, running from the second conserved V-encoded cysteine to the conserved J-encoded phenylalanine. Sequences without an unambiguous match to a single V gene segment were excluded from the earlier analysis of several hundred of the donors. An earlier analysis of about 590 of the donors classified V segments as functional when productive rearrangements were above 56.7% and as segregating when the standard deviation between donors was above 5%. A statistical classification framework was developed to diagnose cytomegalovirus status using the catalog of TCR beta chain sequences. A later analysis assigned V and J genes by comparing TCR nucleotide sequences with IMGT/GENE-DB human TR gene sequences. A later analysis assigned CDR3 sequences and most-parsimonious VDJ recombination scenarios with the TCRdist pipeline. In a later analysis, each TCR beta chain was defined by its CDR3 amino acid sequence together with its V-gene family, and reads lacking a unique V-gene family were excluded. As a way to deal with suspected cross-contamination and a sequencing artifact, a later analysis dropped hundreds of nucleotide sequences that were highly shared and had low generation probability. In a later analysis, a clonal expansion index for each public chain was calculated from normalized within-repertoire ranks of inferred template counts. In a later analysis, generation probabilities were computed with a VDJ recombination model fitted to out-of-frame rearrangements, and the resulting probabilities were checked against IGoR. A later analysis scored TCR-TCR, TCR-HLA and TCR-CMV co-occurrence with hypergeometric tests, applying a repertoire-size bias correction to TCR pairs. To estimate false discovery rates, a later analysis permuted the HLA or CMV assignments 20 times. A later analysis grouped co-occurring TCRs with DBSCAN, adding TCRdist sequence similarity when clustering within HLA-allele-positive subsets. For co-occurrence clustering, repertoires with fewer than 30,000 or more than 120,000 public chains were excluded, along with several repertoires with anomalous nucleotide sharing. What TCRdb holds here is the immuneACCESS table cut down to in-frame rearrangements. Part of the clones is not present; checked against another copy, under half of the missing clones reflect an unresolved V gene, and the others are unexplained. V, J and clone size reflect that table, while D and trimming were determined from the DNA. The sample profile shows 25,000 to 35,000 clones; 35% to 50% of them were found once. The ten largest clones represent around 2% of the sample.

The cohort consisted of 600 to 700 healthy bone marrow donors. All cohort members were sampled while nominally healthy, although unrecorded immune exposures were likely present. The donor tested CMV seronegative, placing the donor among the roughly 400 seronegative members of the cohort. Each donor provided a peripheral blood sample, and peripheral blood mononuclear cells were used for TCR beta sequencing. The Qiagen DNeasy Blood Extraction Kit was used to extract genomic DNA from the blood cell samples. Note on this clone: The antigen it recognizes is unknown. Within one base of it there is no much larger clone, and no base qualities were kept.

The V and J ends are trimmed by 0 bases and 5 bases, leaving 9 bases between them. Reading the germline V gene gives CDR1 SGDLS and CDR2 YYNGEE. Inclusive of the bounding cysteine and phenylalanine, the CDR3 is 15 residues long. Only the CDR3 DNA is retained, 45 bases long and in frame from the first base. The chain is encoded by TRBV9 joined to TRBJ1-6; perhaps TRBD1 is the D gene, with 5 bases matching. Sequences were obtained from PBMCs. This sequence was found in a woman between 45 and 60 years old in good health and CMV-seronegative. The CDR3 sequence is CASSVGDFNNSPLHF. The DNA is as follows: TGTGCCAGCAGCGTAGGGGACTTTAATAATTCACCCCTCCACTTT.